These 5 T cell receptor beta chains share one sample of origin, sequenced in a study of cytomegalovirus exposure and HLA in healthy donors. PCR amplification relied on 60 Vbeta primers (plus 13 Jbeta primers). The repertoire was sequenced with immunoSEQ multiplex PCR; TCRdb's copy has only in-frame clones and lacks some. The table includes approximately 180,000 clones, about 12% detected once. The sequenced material came from PBMCs. Source of these receptors: a man aged 50 to 59 in good health and CMV-seropositive.

This clone was counted a few times. The chain links TRBV2 to TRBJ1-1; 7 bases fit TRBD1. The CDR3 consists of 15 residues. Germline assignment: CDR1 SNHLY and CDR2 FYNNEI. Trimming at V came to 4 bases and at J to 0 bases, leaving 5 bases not matched to a gene. The CDR3 here is CASSGPGQVNTEAFF. In DNA form, the CDR3 reads TGTGCCAGCAGTGGACCAGGACAGGTGAACACTGAAGCTTTCTTT. Looking up the rest from reference TRBV2 and TRBJ1-1 gives the full variable domain: EPEVTQTPSHQVTQMGQEVILRCVPISNHLYFYWYRQILGQKVEFLVSFYNNEISEKSEIFDDQFSVERPDGSNFTLKIRSTKLEDSAMYFCASSGPGQVNTEAFFGQGTRLTVV.

This clone was detected only a few times. CDR3: CASPRGLPTNEKLFF. In DNA form, the CDR3 reads TGTGCCAGCCCCCGCGGGTTACCAACTAATGAAAAACTGTTTTTT. The chain links TRBV19 to TRBJ1-4; D is uncertain. The CDR3 is 15 residues long. V lost 9 bases and J 0 bases, leaving 14 bases between the germline ends. The germline CDR1 and CDR2 sequences are LNHDA and SQIVND (reference sequence).

The V and J genes are TRBV5-4 and TRBJ2-1, with a possible D match to TRBD1 (6 bases). Per germline, CDR1 SGHNT and CDR2 YYREEE (reference sequence). The CDR3 consists of 15 residues. Between the trimmed V and J ends, which lost 1 base and 0 bases, there was a span of 8 bases. The CDR3 DNA is TGTGCCAGCAGCTTGAAACAGGGCTCCTACAATGAGCAGTTCTTC. Residues: CASSLKQGSYNEQFF.

This chain's CDR3 is CASSFPGTGELFF. The CDR3 DNA sequence: TGTGCCAGCAGCTTCCCGGGAACCGGGGAGCTGTTTTTT. The chain has TRBV7-8 and TRBJ2-2, with TRBD2 as a possible D gene (5 bases). With 3 bases removed from V and 5 bases from J, the gap between germline ends came to 7 bases. The CDR3 runs 13 residues. CDR1 SGHVS and CDR2 FQNEAQ come from the germline V gene.

This clone has only a few counts. The J gene is TRBJ2-5, the V gene TRBV7-2; D uncertain. This CDR3 is 15 amino acids long. Trimming stripped 7 bases from V and 2 bases from J, with 17 bases between. Germline lookup yields CDR1 SGHTA and CDR2 FQGNSA. As DNA, the CDR3 is TGTGCCAGCACACCCGGCGGCGGAAGACAAGAGACCCAGTACTTC. It is translated as CASTPGGGRQETQYF.